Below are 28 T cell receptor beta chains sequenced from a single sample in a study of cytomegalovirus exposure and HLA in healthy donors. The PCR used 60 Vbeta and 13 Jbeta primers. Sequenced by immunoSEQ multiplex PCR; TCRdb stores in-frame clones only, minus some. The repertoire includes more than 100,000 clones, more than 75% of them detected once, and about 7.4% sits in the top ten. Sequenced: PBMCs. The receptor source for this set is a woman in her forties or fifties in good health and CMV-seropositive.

For the CDR3, the DNA is TGTGCCAGCAGACCTTGGGAGGAGAACACCGGGGAGCTGTTTTTT. Translated, it gives CASRPWEENTGELFF. The chain combines TRBV6-6 with TRBJ2-2, with D perhaps matching TRBD2 (6 bases). Germline values: CDR1 MNHNY, CDR2 SVGAGI (reference sequence). This CDR3 is built from 15 residues. Trimming took off 6 bases at V and 1 base at J, with 12 bases between the two ends.

The CDR3 nucleotides read TGTGCCAGCAGCTTAGCCCTGACAGCAGCTTTCTTT. This encodes CASSLALTAAFF. This chain uses TRBV11-2 with TRBJ1-1, with D maybe TRBD1 (5 bases). CDR3 length: 12 amino acids. V lost 1 base to trimming and J lost 10 bases, with 10 bases between them. The germline gives CDR1 SGHAT, CDR2 FQNNGV.

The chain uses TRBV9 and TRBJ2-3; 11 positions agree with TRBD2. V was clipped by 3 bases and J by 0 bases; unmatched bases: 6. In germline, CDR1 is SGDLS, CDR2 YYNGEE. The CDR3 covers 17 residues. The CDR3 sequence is CASSEERTSGSTDTQYF. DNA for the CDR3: TGTGCCAGCAGCGAGGAAAGGACTAGCGGGAGCACAGATACGCAGTATTTT.

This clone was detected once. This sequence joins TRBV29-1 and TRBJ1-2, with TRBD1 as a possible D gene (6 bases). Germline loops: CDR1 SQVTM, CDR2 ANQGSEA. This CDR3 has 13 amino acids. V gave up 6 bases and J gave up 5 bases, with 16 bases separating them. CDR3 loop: CSVRWGGTYGYTF. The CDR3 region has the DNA TGCAGCGTCCGTTGGGGAGGGACATATGGCTACACCTTC.

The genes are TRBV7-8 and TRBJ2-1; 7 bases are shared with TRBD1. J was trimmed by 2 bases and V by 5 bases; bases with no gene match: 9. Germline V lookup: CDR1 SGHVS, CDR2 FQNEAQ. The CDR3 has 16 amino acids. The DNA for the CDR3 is TGTGCCAGCAGCACGGGACAGACCATCACCTACAATGAGCAGTTCTTC. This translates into CASSTGQTITYNEQFF. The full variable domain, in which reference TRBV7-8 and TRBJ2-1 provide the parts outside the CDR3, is GAGVSQSPRYKVAKRGQDVALRCDPISGHVSLFWYQQALGQGPEFLTYFQNEAQLDKSGLPSDRFFAERPEGSVSTLKIQRTQQEDSAVYLCASSTGQTITYNEQFFGPGTRLTVL.

CDR3 sequence: CASSLPGTGYQPQHF. CDR3 sequence (DNA): TGTGCCAGCAGTTTACCCGGGACAGGTTACCAGCCCCAGCATTTT. The rearrangement joins TRBV28 to TRBJ1-5; 8 bases line up with TRBD1. There are 15 residues in the CDR3. Germline V lookup: CDR1 MDHEN, CDR2 SYDVKM. V was pared by 2 bases and J by 7 bases, with 7 bases of the junction left unmatched.

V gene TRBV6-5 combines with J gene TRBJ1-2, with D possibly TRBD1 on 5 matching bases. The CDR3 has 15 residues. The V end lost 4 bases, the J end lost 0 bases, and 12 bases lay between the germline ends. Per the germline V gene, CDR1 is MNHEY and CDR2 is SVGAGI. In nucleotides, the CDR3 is TGTGCCAGCAGTTCCCCCCGACAGTCTAACTATGGCTACACCTTC. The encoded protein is CASSSPRQSNYGYTF.

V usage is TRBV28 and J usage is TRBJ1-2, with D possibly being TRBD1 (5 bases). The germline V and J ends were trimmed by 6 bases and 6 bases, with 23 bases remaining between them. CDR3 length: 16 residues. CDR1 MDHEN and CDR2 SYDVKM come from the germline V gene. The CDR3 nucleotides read TGTGCCAGCAGCCTTCACAAGGGGCCCGTTCGACATGGCTACACCTTC. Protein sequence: CASSLHKGPVRHGYTF.

This chain's CDR3 is CASSLVAGGNYGYTF. The CDR3 DNA sequence: TGTGCCAGCAGCTTAGTAGCAGGGGGGAACTATGGCTACACCTTC. The rearrangement joins TRBV7-2 to TRBJ1-2; TRBD1 aligns across 7 bases. Trimming at V came to 1 base and at J to 2 bases, leaving 4 bases not matched to a gene. Germline V lookup: CDR1 SGHTA, CDR2 FQGNSA. The CDR3 spans 15 residues.

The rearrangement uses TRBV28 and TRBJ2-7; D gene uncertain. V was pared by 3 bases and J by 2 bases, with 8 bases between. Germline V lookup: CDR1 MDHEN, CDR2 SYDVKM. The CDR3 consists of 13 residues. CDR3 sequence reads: CASSLGLAYEQYF. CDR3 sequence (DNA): TGTGCCAGCAGTTTGGGCTTAGCCTACGAGCAGTACTTC.

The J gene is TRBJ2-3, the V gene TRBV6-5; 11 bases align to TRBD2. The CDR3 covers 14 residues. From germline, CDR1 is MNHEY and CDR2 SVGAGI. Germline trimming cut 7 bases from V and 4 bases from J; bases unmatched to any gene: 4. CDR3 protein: CASTLAGGADTQYF. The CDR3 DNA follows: TGTGCCAGCACCCTAGCGGGAGGAGCAGATACGCAGTATTTT.

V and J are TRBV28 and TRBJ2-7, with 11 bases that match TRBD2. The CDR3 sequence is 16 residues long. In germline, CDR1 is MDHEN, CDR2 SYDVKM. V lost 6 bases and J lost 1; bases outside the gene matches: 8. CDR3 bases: TGTGCCAGCAGACTAGCGGGAGAGGGGGGGTCCTACGAGCAGTACTTC. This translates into CASRLAGEGGSYEQYF.

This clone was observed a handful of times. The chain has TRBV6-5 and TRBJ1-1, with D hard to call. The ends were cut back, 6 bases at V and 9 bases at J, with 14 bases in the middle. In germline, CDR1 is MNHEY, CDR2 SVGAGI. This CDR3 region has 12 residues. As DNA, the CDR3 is TGTGCCAGCAGCCCCTCGGGGAACAAAGCTTTCTTT. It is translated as CASSPSGNKAFF.

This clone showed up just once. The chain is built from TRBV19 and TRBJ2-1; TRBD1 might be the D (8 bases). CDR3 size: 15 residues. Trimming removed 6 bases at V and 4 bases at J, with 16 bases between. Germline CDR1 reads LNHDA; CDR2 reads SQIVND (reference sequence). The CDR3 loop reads CASSRTGGGYNEQFF. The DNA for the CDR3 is TGTGCCAGTAGCAGAACAGGGGGGGGATACAATGAGCAGTTCTTC. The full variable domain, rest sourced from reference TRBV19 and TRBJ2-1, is DGGITQSPKYLFRKEGQNVTLSCEQNLNHDAMYWYRQDPGQGLRLIYYSQIVNDFQKGDIAEGYSVSREKKESFPLTVTSAQKNPTAFYLCASSRTGGGYNEQFFGPGTRLTVL.

Written as DNA, the CDR3 is TGCGCCAGCAGTTCGGGACTAGTGGATACGCAGTATTTT. Amino acids: CASSSGLVDTQYF. V usage is TRBV10-2 and J usage is TRBJ2-3; 8 bases map to TRBD2. V trimming: 5 bases; J trimming: 6 bases; junction bases outside the gene matches: 4. The CDR3 totals 13 residues. Germline values: CDR1 WSHSY, CDR2 SAAADI.

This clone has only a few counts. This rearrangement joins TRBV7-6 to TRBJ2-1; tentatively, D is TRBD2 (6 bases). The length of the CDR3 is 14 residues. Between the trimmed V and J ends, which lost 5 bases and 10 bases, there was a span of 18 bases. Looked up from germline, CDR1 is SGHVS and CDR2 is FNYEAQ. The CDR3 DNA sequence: TGTGCCAGCAGCAGAACGGGACTCTGGGTCGAGCAGTTCTTC. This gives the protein CASSRTGLWVEQFF.

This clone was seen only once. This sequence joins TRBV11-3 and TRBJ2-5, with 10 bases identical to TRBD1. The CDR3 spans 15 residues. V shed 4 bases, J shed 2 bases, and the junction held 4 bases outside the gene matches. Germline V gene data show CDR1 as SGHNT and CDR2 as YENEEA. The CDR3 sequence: CASSWGQGTQETQYF. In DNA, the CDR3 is TGTGCCAGCAGCTGGGGACAGGGGACACAAGAGACCCAGTACTTC.

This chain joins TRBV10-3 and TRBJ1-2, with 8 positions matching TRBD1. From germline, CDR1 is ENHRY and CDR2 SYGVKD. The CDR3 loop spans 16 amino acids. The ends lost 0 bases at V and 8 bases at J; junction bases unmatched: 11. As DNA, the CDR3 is TGTGCCATCAGTGAGTCGATAGGACAGGGATTCAAGGGCTACACCTTC. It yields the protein CAISESIGQGFKGYTF.

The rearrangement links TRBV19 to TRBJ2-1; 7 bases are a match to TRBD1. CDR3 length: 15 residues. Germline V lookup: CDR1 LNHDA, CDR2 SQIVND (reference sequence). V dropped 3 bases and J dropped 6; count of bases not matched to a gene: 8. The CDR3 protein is CASSIRDRDGNEQFF. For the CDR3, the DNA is TGTGCCAGTAGTATTAGAGACAGGGATGGCAATGAGCAGTTCTTC.

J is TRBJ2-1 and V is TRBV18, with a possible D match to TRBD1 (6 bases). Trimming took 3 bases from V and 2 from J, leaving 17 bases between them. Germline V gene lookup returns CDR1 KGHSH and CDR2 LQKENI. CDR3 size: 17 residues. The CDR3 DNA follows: TGTGCCAGCTCACCGGCCGACAGGCTTACCCCCTACAATGAGCAGTTCTTC. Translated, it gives CASSPADRLTPYNEQFF.

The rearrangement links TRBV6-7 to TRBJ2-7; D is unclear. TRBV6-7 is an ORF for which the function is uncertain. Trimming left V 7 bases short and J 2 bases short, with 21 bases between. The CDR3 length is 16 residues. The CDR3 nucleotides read TGTGCCAGCACCCCCGGTCGTTGGAGCGTGACCTACGAGCAGTACTTC. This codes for CASTPGRWSVTYEQYF.

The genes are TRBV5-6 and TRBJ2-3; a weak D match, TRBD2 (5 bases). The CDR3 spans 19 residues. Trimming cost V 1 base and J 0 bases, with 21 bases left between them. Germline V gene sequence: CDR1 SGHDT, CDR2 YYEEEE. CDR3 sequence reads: CASSLLGSALSPSTDTQYF. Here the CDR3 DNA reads TGTGCCAGCAGCTTGCTGGGGAGCGCTCTATCACCTAGCACAGATACGCAGTATTTT.

The CDR3 bases are TGTGCCAGCAGCACGACCGTCGGGGGGGACTATGGCTACACCTTC. Protein product: CASSTTVGGDYGYTF. The chain is built from TRBV9 and TRBJ1-2; TRBD1 is a possible D gene (5 bases). The CDR3 is 15 residues long. Germline V gives CDR1 SGDLS, CDR2 YYNGEE. Trimming left V 4 bases short and J 3 bases short, with 16 bases between. Full variable domain (outside the CDR3, taken from reference TRBV9 and TRBJ1-2): DSGVTQTPKHLITATGQRVTLRCSPRSGDLSVYWYQQSLDQGLQFLIQYYNGEERAKGNILERFSAQQFPDLHSELNLSSLELGDSALYFCASSTTVGGDYGYTFGSGTRLTVV.

The CDR3 nucleotides read TGTGCCATCAGTGAGGCCCGGACAGAGCAGTTCTTC. Residues: CAISEARTEQFF. The chain links TRBV10-3 to TRBJ2-1; possibly TRBD1 for D (5 bases). V dropped 2 bases and J dropped 10 bases, with 9 bases sitting between them. CDR3 size: 12 residues. Germline lookup yields CDR1 ENHRY and CDR2 SYGVKD.

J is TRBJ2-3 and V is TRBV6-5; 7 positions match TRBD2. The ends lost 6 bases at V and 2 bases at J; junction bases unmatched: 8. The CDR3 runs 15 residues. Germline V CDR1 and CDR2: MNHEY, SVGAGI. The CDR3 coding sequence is TGTGCCAGCAGGTTCGGGCGGGGGATCACAGATACGCAGTATTTT. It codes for CASRFGRGITDTQYF.

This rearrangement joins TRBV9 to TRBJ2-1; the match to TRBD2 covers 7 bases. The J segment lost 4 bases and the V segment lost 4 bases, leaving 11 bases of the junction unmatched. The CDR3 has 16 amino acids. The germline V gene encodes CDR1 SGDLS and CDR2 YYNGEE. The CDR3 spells CASSLIGAGGYNEQFF. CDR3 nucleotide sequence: TGTGCCAGCAGCCTTATCGGAGCCGGGGGGTACAATGAGCAGTTCTTC. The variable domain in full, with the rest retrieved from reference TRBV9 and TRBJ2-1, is DSGVTQTPKHLITATGQRVTLRCSPRSGDLSVYWYQQSLDQGLQFLIQYYNGEERAKGNILERFSAQQFPDLHSELNLSSLELGDSALYFCASSLIGAGGYNEQFFGPGTRLTVL.

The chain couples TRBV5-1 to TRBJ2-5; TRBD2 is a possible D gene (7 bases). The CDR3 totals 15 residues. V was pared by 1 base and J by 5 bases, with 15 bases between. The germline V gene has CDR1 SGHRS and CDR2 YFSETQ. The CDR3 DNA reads TGCGCCAGCAGCTTGCTGGGAGGGGGTACGGAGACCCAGTACTTC. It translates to CASSLLGGGTETQYF.

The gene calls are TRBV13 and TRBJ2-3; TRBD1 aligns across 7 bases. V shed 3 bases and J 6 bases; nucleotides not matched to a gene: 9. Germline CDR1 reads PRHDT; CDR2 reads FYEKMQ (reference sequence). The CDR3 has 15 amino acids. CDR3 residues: CASSLGQTTGDTQYF. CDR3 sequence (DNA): TGTGCCAGCAGCTTGGGACAGACTACCGGCGATACGCAGTATTTT.